Listed below are T cell receptor beta chains from one sample, sequenced in a study of cytomegalovirus exposure and HLA in healthy donors. Libraries were prepared by immunoSEQ multiplex PCR; TCRdb keeps only in-frame clonotypes and omits some of them. This table holds about 160,000 clones, roughly 80% found once. Sequences were obtained from PBMCs. Receptor source: a female donor in good health and CMV-seronegative. Both conserved end residues are part of each CDR3. D genes are given only for firm matches. Not all rows give a size; the values are once, few, many and, for expanded clones, a class.

d_gene: TRBD2
j_gene: TRBJ2-3
abundance: .
v_gene: TRBV6-6
CDR3nt: TGTGCCAGCCTCGAGCGGGGGGGCGTGGCAGATACGCAGTATTTT
CDR3aa: CASLERGGVADTQYF

d_gene: .
j_gene: TRBJ1-2
abundance: .
v_gene: TRBV27
CDR3nt: TGTGCCAGCAGTCGACAGGTGAACTATGGCTACACCTTC
CDR3aa: CASSRQVNYGYTF

d_gene: TRBD2
j_gene: TRBJ2-3
abundance: few
v_gene: TRBV10-1
CDR3nt: TGCGCCACCCATGAACTAGCGAACACAGATACGCAGTATTTT
CDR3aa: CATHELANTDTQYF

d_gene: TRBD2
j_gene: TRBJ2-3
abundance: few
v_gene: TRBV9
CDR3nt: TGTGCCAGCAGCGGAACCGGGACTAGCGGGGGAGATACGCAGTATTTT
CDR3aa: CASSGTGTSGGDTQYF

d_gene: .
j_gene: TRBJ1-4
abundance: .
v_gene: TRBV27
CDR3nt: TGTGCCAGCAGTCCCACGGGAAGGGGGACTAATGAAAAACTGTTTTTT
CDR3aa: CASSPTGRGTNEKLFF

d_gene: .
j_gene: TRBJ1-1
abundance: .
v_gene: TRBV4-3
CDR3nt: TGCGCCAGCAGCCAAGATCGGTGGTCTGAAGCTTTCTTT
CDR3aa: CASSQDRWSEAFF

d_gene: .
j_gene: TRBJ2-1
abundance: .
v_gene: TRBV11-2
CDR3nt: TGTGCCAGCAGCTCCAGCCACGGGATCCCCTACAATGAGCAGTTCTTC
CDR3aa: CASSSSHGIPYNEQFF

d_gene: TRBD1
j_gene: TRBJ1-2
abundance: .
v_gene: TRBV29-1
CDR3nt: TGCAGCGTTGAAGATAGGAGACAGGGAGGACTCTATGGCTACACCTTC
CDR3aa: CSVEDRRQGGLYGYTF

d_gene: TRBD1
j_gene: TRBJ1-2
abundance: .
v_gene: TRBV28
CDR3nt: TGTGCCAGCAGTTTAAGGCAGGGGGGCCTCTATGGCTACACCTTC
CDR3aa: CASSLRQGGLYGYTF

d_gene: .
j_gene: TRBJ2-7
abundance: .
v_gene: TRBV28
CDR3nt: TGTGCCAGCAGTTTAGGACAGTCCGAGCAGTACTTC
CDR3aa: CASSLGQSEQYF

d_gene: .
j_gene: TRBJ1-1
abundance: .
v_gene: TRBV9
CDR3nt: TGTGCCAGCAGCACAGTAGGGGGGGGGTTCACTGAAGCTTTCTTT
CDR3aa: CASSTVGGGFTEAFF

d_gene: TRBD1
j_gene: TRBJ2-3
abundance: .
v_gene: TRBV15
CDR3nt: TGTGCCACCAGCCCTCCCGGGACAGCTAGCACAGATACGCAGTATTTT
CDR3aa: CATSPPGTASTDTQYF

d_gene: TRBD1
j_gene: TRBJ2-3
abundance: .
v_gene: TRBV11-3
CDR3nt: TGTGCCAGCAGCTTGGGCAGGGGGCGATTCACAGATACGCAGTATTTT
CDR3aa: CASSLGRGRFTDTQYF

d_gene: .
j_gene: TRBJ1-1
abundance: .
v_gene: TRBV5-1
CDR3nt: TGCGCCAGCAGCCTAGGGGGGGACACTGAAGCTTTCTTT
CDR3aa: CASSLGGDTEAFF

d_gene: .
j_gene: TRBJ2-3
abundance: .
v_gene: TRBV19
CDR3nt: TGTGCCAGTAGTATAAGTGGGGGCCGCGGCACAGATACGCAGTATTTT
CDR3aa: CASSISGGRGTDTQYF

d_gene: TRBD2
j_gene: TRBJ2-1
abundance: .
v_gene: TRBV4-3
CDR3nt: TGCGCTACGGGAGTCGGGACTAGCGGGATATATGAGCAGTTCTTC
CDR3aa: CATGVGTSGIYEQFF

d_gene: TRBD2
j_gene: TRBJ2-1
abundance: .
v_gene: TRBV28
CDR3nt: TGTGCCAGCAGTCTAACAACCGGGACTAGCGGGAACAATGAGCAGTTCTTC
CDR3aa: CASSLTTGTSGNNEQFF

d_gene: TRBD1
j_gene: TRBJ1-5
abundance: .
v_gene: TRBV18
CDR3nt: TGTGCCAGCTCAGGGGACAGGGGTGGTCAGCCCCAGCATTTT
CDR3aa: CASSGDRGGQPQHF

d_gene: .
j_gene: TRBJ1-1
abundance: once
v_gene: TRBV27
CDR3nt: TGTGCCAGCAGCCGACAGGACGGTTTTGTTGAAGCTTTCTTT
CDR3aa: CASSRQDGFVEAFF

d_gene: TRBD2
j_gene: TRBJ2-7
abundance: once
v_gene: TRBV27
CDR3nt: TGTGCCAGCAGTAAGGGGACTAGCGGGAGCTACGAGCAGTACTTC
CDR3aa: CASSKGTSGSYEQYF

d_gene: TRBD2
j_gene: TRBJ2-1
abundance: .
v_gene: TRBV9
CDR3nt: TGTGCCAGCAACGTGGGACTAGCGGGAGACAATGAGCAGTTCTTC
CDR3aa: CASNVGLAGDNEQFF

d_gene: TRBD1
j_gene: TRBJ2-3
abundance: once
v_gene: TRBV7-6
CDR3nt: TGTGCCAGCAGCCCAACAGGGGTAGATACGCAGTATTTT
CDR3aa: CASSPTGVDTQYF

d_gene: .
j_gene: TRBJ2-1
abundance: .
v_gene: TRBV9
CDR3nt: TGTGCCAGCAGCGTAGTCGGTAGCGGAAATTACAATGAGCAGTTCTTC
CDR3aa: CASSVVGSGNYNEQFF

d_gene: .
j_gene: TRBJ1-1
abundance: .
v_gene: TRBV11-3
CDR3nt: TGTGCCAGCAGCGGAGGGGACGGCACTGAAGCTTTCTTT
CDR3aa: CASSGGDGTEAFF

d_gene: .
j_gene: TRBJ1-2
abundance: .
v_gene: TRBV18
CDR3nt: TGTGCCAGCTCACCTCCGGTTTTTGGTGGCTACACCTTC
CDR3aa: CASSPPVFGGYTF

d_gene: TRBD2
j_gene: TRBJ2-1
abundance: few
v_gene: TRBV19
CDR3nt: TGTGCCAGCCGGGGGGAGGTTGTCCATGAGCAGTTCTTC
CDR3aa: CASRGEVVHEQFF

d_gene: TRBD1
j_gene: TRBJ2-7
abundance: .
v_gene: TRBV7-2
CDR3nt: TGTGCCAGCAGGCCCAGGGGGCTGATATACGAGCAGTACTTC
CDR3aa: CASRPRGLIYEQYF

d_gene: TRBD2
j_gene: TRBJ2-5
abundance: .
v_gene: TRBV5-4
CDR3nt: TGTGCCAGCAGCGGCTTAGCGGGAAAGGAGGAGACCCAGTACTTC
CDR3aa: CASSGLAGKEETQYF

d_gene: TRBD2
j_gene: TRBJ2-1
abundance: few
v_gene: TRBV4-2
CDR3nt: TGTGCCAGCAGCCTCCGACTAGCGGCGATCAATGAGCAGTTCTTC
CDR3aa: CASSLRLAAINEQFF

d_gene: .
j_gene: TRBJ2-3
abundance: .
v_gene: TRBV18
CDR3nt: TGTGCCAGCTCACCCCCCGTCGCAGATACGCAGTATTTT
CDR3aa: CASSPPVADTQYF

d_gene: TRBD2
j_gene: TRBJ2-5
abundance: once
v_gene: TRBV19
CDR3nt: TGTGCCAGTAGTATGTCTAGCGGGGTGCGGTGGGAGACCCAGTACTTC
CDR3aa: CASSMSSGVRWETQYF

d_gene: TRBD1
j_gene: TRBJ1-6
abundance: .
v_gene: TRBV6-6
CDR3nt: TGTGCCAGCGGCACAGGGACAGGGGTGTCACCCCTCCACTTT
CDR3aa: CASGTGTGVSPLHF

d_gene: .
j_gene: TRBJ2-4
abundance: few
v_gene: TRBV29-1
CDR3nt: TGCAGCGTTGAGGGCAGGGGTGTAGGCATTCAGTACTTC
CDR3aa: CSVEGRGVGIQYF

d_gene: .
j_gene: TRBJ2-7
abundance: few
v_gene: TRBV6-1
CDR3nt: TGTGCCAGCAGTCCGACCGACCGGGGGACCTACGAGCAGTACTTC
CDR3aa: CASSPTDRGTYEQYF

d_gene: .
j_gene: TRBJ2-7
abundance: few
v_gene: TRBV6-5
CDR3nt: TGTGCCAGCAGTTACTCAGGAGAGGTCTACGAGCAGTACTTC
CDR3aa: CASSYSGEVYEQYF

d_gene: .
j_gene: TRBJ1-5
abundance: .
v_gene: TRBV28
CDR3nt: TGTGCCAGCAGTTTACGTCCTCAAGCGAATCAGCCCCAGCATTTT
CDR3aa: CASSLRPQANQPQHF

d_gene: TRBD1
j_gene: TRBJ2-7
abundance: once
v_gene: TRBV5-6
CDR3nt: TGTGCCAGCAGCACCGGACAGGGACGAGTCGAGCAGTACTTC
CDR3aa: CASSTGQGRVEQYF

d_gene: TRBD2
j_gene: TRBJ2-7
abundance: .
v_gene: TRBV18
CDR3nt: TGTGCCAGCTCACCACGGGGGACTAGCGGGAGCCGCGAGCAGTACTTC
CDR3aa: CASSPRGTSGSREQYF